This TCR beta chain was found in a study of siplizumab effects on memory and regulatory T cells. Overall study results and limits: Reactions containing siplizumab showed mappable alloreactive CD4+ clones averaging approximately 75% Treg-derived, versus 26.9% in controls. A minor fraction of alloreactive clones, and no more, mapped to unstimulated subsets.

Details on this clone: What it binds is not known.

The study assayed roughly 91,000 TCR templates per sample. Data came from immunoSEQ multiplex PCR; TCRdb stores just in-frame clones and leaves some out. The sample consists of 90,000 to 120,000 clones, roughly nine tenths of them appearing once. Sequencing input: Tregs sorted from blood. The source of this sequence is a human donor in good health.

This CDR3 reads CASSSRGAYTEAFF. In DNA form, the CDR3 reads TGTGCCAGCAGTTCCCGAGGGGCGTACACTGAAGCTTTCTTT. V and J are TRBV6-6 and TRBJ1-1; TRBD1 might be the D (5 bases). From germline, CDR1 is MNHNY and CDR2 SVGAGI (reference sequence). The CDR3 is made up of 14 amino acids. Trimming pared 4 bases from V and 3 bases from J, leaving 12 bases between.